These 5 T cell receptor beta chains originate from one sample sequenced in a study of blood T cell repertoires in COVID-19. Generated by immunoSEQ multiplex PCR, the TCRdb table keeps only in-frame clones and is missing some. This repertoire shows roughly 130,000 clones, about 76% found once; its top ten account for approximately 5%. The material sequenced was peripheral blood. These receptors all come from an older woman with COVID-19, enrolled during active disease.

This clone has just a few counts. The V and J genes are TRBV7-2 and TRBJ2-2, with D maybe TRBD1 (5 bases). This CDR3 is built from 15 residues. CDR1 is SGHTA and CDR2 is FQGNSA in the germline V gene. V lost 8 bases to trimming and J lost 1 base, with 14 bases between them. The CDR3 loop is CASQSTDRNTGELFF. For the CDR3, the DNA is TGTGCCAGCCAATCGACAGACCGGAACACCGGGGAGCTGTTTTTT.

The genes are TRBV12-3 or TRBV12-4 and TRBJ2-7; tentatively, D is TRBD1 (7 bases). The CDR3 loop spans 13 amino acids. V was cut by 5 bases and J by 6 bases, with 14 bases left in between. This CDR3 is CASSILQGGEQYF. CDR3 in DNA: TGTGCCAGCAGTATACTCCAGGGGGGCGAGCAGTACTTC.

The rearrangement uses TRBV6-5 and TRBJ1-2, with D tentatively TRBD1 (6 bases). The germline V gene encodes CDR1 MNHEY and CDR2 SVGAGI. The V and J ends lost 4 bases and 8 bases respectively, with 11 bases between them. This CDR3 has 12 residues. This CDR3 is CASSFTGRGYTF. The CDR3 DNA is TGTGCCAGCAGTTTCACAGGGCGAGGCTACACCTTC.

The chain has TRBV6-5 and TRBJ1-5; no clear D gene. Germline loops: CDR1 MNHEY, CDR2 SVGAGI. The length of the CDR3 is 13 residues. Trimming took 0 bases from V and 7 from J, leaving 7 bases between them. The CDR3 nucleotides are TGTGCCAGCAGTTACTCTCGGGGACAGCCCCAGCATTTT. This encodes CASSYSRGQPQHF.

The chain combines TRBV7-9 with TRBJ1-1; tentatively, D is TRBD1 (5 bases). V was shortened by 8 bases and J by 4 bases, with 17 bases between the two germline ends. CDR3 length equals 14 residues. Germline V lookup: CDR1 SEHNR, CDR2 FQNEAQ (reference sequence). The CDR3 bases are TGTGCCAGCCGGGGGGATAAGGCGGGCACTGAAGCTTTCTTT. This translates into CASRGDKAGTEAFF.